This TCR beta chain was obtained from a study of cytomegalovirus exposure and HLA in healthy donors. Study background: Some 85 million unique TCRs from HLA-typed donors were held in an early data release. Overall study results and limits: Donor immune exposure was known only as CMV serostatus.

Between the trimmed V and J ends, which lost 3 bases and 3 bases, there was a span of 6 bases. The length of the CDR3 is 13 residues. CDR1 is MDHEN and CDR2 is SYDVKM in the germline V gene. Primers for the PCR totalled 60 Vbeta and 13 Jbeta. TCRdb's table, derived via immunoSEQ multiplex PCR, lists solely in-frame clones and lacks some. Of 150,000 to 200,000 clones listed, around three quarters were seen once; the top ten hold approximately 2.2%. This clone was detected a few times. The antigen is unknown. Sequencing was performed on PBMCs. This clonotype originated in a woman aged 30 to 39 in good health and CMV-seropositive. This chain links TRBV28 with TRBJ2-4; D may be TRBD1 (5 bases). The chain's CDR3 is CASSFQGKNIQYF. CDR3 DNA sequence: TGTGCCAGCAGTTTTCAGGGCAAAAACATTCAGTACTTC.